This is a list of T cell receptor beta chains from one sample in a study of response to subunit inactivated influenza vaccine. TCRdb re-derived calls from the RT-PCR reads in MiXCR, one entry per CDR3 protein. The sample lists roughly 630,000 distinct CDR3 sequences, around 15% seen once, with about 7.6% in the top ten. This specimen was PBMCs from blood, taken 14 days before vaccination. Receptor source: a man between 45 and 60 years old who received an inactivated influenza vaccine. CDR3s leave out the opening cysteine and the closing phenylalanine or tryptophan.

J	V	CDR3
TRBJ1-1	TRBV6-5	ASSYSRGVGHTEAF
TRBJ2-3	TRBV12-3/TRBV12-4	ASSPPQDTQY
TRBJ2-1	TRBV30	AWTPDVFSSYNEQF
TRBJ1-6	TRBV6-1	ASSHGQNNSPLH
TRBJ2-3	TRBV29-1	SVRSVGGSTDTQY
TRBJ2-3	TRBV7-6	ASSLSQTSTDTQY
TRBJ2-7	TRBV5-1	ASSLTGTGEWEQY
TRBJ1-3	TRBV12-3/TRBV12-4	ASSFSQSSGNTIY
TRBJ1-2	TRBV7-9	ASSTQGVGDGYT
TRBJ2-7	TRBV20-1	RGDRGYEQY
TRBJ2-7	TRBV7-9	ASSYHGGTYEQY
TRBJ2-7	TRBV7-9	ASSGPATYEQY
TRBJ2-7	TRBV18	ASSPPRAYEQY
TRBJ2-1	TRBV4-3	ASSQDWGLGNEQF
TRBJ2-5	TRBV12-3/TRBV12-4	ASSRGGAEETQY
TRBJ2-1	TRBV27	ASSTSGGPSEQF
TRBJ2-1	TRBV19	ASSIDLVILYNEQF